This TCR beta chain was identified during a study of identical twins. This clonotype has just a few counts. TCRdb reprocessed the 5' RACE reads via MiXCR and lists one record per CDR3 protein. The sample consists of 500,000 to 600,000 distinct CDR3 sequences, roughly a fifth of them appearing once. V lost 2 bases and J lost 7, with 10 bases in between. This CDR3 is 14 amino acids long. Germline CDR1 SGDLS, CDR2 YYNGEE. This sample also appeared in a second study, on T cells expressing NK-cell markers. That study adds: The authors restricted sorting to alpha-beta TCR T cells with an anti-gamma-delta TCR antibody in several experiments. Four donors showed these clonotypes also leading the CD3+CD56-NKG2C+ fraction.

V usage is TRBV9 and J usage is TRBJ1-6, with a possible D match to TRBD1 (5 bases). Source material: CD4+ T cells sorted from blood. The receptor's source is a woman aged 18-30 years in good health. In DNA form, the CDR3 reads TGTGCCAGCAGCGTCCAACAGGCGAATTCACCCCTCCACTTT. Amino acid sequence: CASSVQQANSPLHF.